Listed here are 29 T cell receptor beta chains from one sample, sequenced in a study of lymphopenia after photon versus proton radiotherapy. Data came from immunoSEQ multiplex PCR; TCRdb stores just in-frame clones and leaves some out. Among approximately 17,000 clones listed, about nine tenths were seen once. Specimen: peripheral blood, collected from a patient treated with photon-based radiotherapy. These receptors were obtained from a man in his sixties with pancreatic cancer.

This clone was seen a handful of times. CDR3 sequence (DNA): TGTGCCAGCAGTTACTCGGGGGCAGGGGGCTTGAACGAGCAGTACTTC. It encodes CASSYSGAGGLNEQYF. J is TRBJ2-7 and V is TRBV6-5; 8 positions match TRBD1. The CDR3 consists of 16 residues. The V segment lost 0 bases and the J segment 5 bases; nucleotides outside the gene matches: 9. CDR1 is MNHEY and CDR2 is SVGAGI in the germline V gene.

This clone was seen a handful of times. The chain employs TRBV7-6 and TRBJ1-2, with D perhaps TRBD1 (6 bases). Trimming shortened V by 9 bases and J by 5 bases, and 16 bases separated the two germline ends. CDR1 and CDR2 (germline): SGHVS, FNYEAQ. The CDR3 loop spans 13 amino acids. CDR3 nucleotide sequence: TGTGCCAGTACTGGAGGGGGTTCGTATGGCTACACCTTC. Translating gives CASTGGGSYGYTF.

This clone was recorded only once. The rearrangement links TRBV11-1 to TRBJ2-1, with D possibly called TRBD1 or TRBD2 (5 bases each). Per germline, CDR1 SGHAT and CDR2 FQDESV (reference sequence). V was pared by 3 bases and J by 5 bases, with 14 bases between. CDR3 length equals 15 residues. CDR3 sequence: CASSFEGLFHNEQFF. The CDR3 region has the DNA TGTGCCAGCAGCTTTGAGGGGCTTTTTCACAATGAGCAGTTCTTC.

The rearrangement joins TRBV27 to TRBJ1-5; TRBD1 is a possible D gene (5 bases). This CDR3 contains 16 residues. Germline CDR1 and CDR2: MNHEY and SMNVEV (reference sequence). With 3 bases removed from V and 0 bases from J, the gap between germline ends came to 12 bases. This CDR3 is CASSFTGPYSNQPQHF. Written as DNA, the CDR3 is TGTGCCAGCAGTTTCACAGGTCCTTATAGCAATCAGCCCCAGCATTTT.

CDR3 sequence (DNA): TGCGCCAGCAGCTTGGGGGACAGGGTTGGGTACGAGCAGTACTTC. Translated: CASSLGDRVGYEQYF. The chain employs TRBV5-1 and TRBJ2-7; 9 bases are shared with TRBD1. With V trimmed by 0 bases and J by 4 bases, 5 bases remained unmatched. There are 15 residues in the CDR3. In germline, CDR1 is SGHRS, CDR2 YFSETQ.

This clone was found once. The V and J genes are TRBV2 and TRBJ2-2; no firm D call. Per germline, CDR1 SNHLY and CDR2 FYNNEI. V gave up 4 bases and J gave up 4 bases, with 16 bases separating them. This CDR3 has 16 amino acids. CDR3 sequence (DNA): TGTGCCAGCAGTGTACGGCCAGAAACCTTCACCGGGGAGCTGTTTTTT. Its protein product is CASSVRPETFTGELFF. The full variable domain, completed using reference TRBV2 and TRBJ2-2, is EPEVTQTPSHQVTQMGQEVILRCVPISNHLYFYWYRQILGQKVEFLVSFYNNEISEKSEIFDDQFSVERPDGSNFTLKIRSTKLEDSAMYFCASSVRPETFTGELFFGEGSRLTVL.

This chain links TRBV11-1 with TRBJ1-1; 7 bases map to TRBD1. With V trimmed by 6 bases and J by 6 bases, 7 bases remained unmatched. Germline CDR1 is SGHAT and CDR2 is FQDESV (reference sequence). This CDR3 has 13 amino acids. The CDR3 sequence is CASSRTGVSEAFF. DNA of the CDR3: TGTGCCAGCAGTCGTACAGGGGTATCTGAAGCTTTCTTT.

The V and J genes are TRBV20-1 and TRBJ2-5; D possibly corresponds to TRBD1 (5 bases). V lost 6 bases, J lost 7 bases, and 12 bases lay in between. This CDR3 has 11 residues. Germline-derived CDR1 and CDR2 are DFQATT and SNEGSKA (reference sequence). CDR3 residues: CSAQGPRTQYF. The CDR3 nucleotides are TGCAGTGCCCAGGGCCCCCGGACCCAGTACTTC.

The J gene is TRBJ1-2, the V gene TRBV6-5, with D possibly TRBD1 on 5 matching bases. Trimming pared 2 bases from V and 7 bases from J, leaving 5 bases between. This CDR3 has 11 amino acids. The germline gives CDR1 MNHEY, CDR2 SVGAGI. Here the CDR3 DNA reads TGTGCCAGCAGTTACAGGGGTGGCTACACCTTC. It encodes CASSYRGGYTF.

The rearrangement uses TRBV9 and TRBJ2-2; a weak D match, TRBD1 (5 bases). CDR3 length: 15 residues. Germline-derived CDR1 and CDR2 are SGDLS and YYNGEE. Trimming removed 3 bases at V and 5 bases at J, with 14 bases between. CDR3 residues: CASSETVLGTGELFF. In nucleotides, the CDR3 is TGTGCCAGCAGCGAGACAGTGCTGGGAACCGGGGAGCTGTTTTTT.

The V call is TRBV6-5, the J call TRBJ2-5; TRBD1 is a possible D gene (6 bases). CDR1 and CDR2 from the germline V gene are MNHEY and SVGAGI. Trimming pared 6 bases from V and 3 bases from J, leaving 14 bases between. This CDR3 comprises 14 residues. The CDR3 loop is CASSRQGPEETQYF. The CDR3 coding sequence is TGTGCCAGCAGCAGGCAGGGGCCCGAAGAGACCCAGTACTTC.

This clone has more than one count but fewer than ten. CDR3 DNA: TGTGCCAGCAGACCAGCCCAGAGCTCCTACGAGCAGTACTTC. It codes for CASRPAQSSYEQYF. V and J are TRBV2 and TRBJ2-7; D is unresolved. The CDR3 consists of 14 residues. Trimming took off 6 bases at V and 0 bases at J, with 12 bases between the two ends. CDR1 and CDR2 (germline): SNHLY, FYNNEI. Supplemented by reference TRBV2 and TRBJ2-7, the full variable domain reads EPEVTQTPSHQVTQMGQEVILRCVPISNHLYFYWYRQILGQKVEFLVSFYNNEISEKSEIFDDQFSVERPDGSNFTLKIRSTKLEDSAMYFCASRPAQSSYEQYFGPGTRLTVT.

The V and J genes are TRBV6-8 and TRBJ1-2; 8 nucleotides match TRBD1. The CDR3 spans 15 residues. Trimming at V came to 5 bases and at J to 3 bases, leaving 8 bases not matched to a gene. Germline lookup yields CDR1 MNHGY and CDR2 SAAAGT. The CDR3 loop is CASSPPSDRDYGYTF. The CDR3 DNA reads TGTGCCAGCAGTCCACCGTCGGACAGGGACTATGGCTACACCTTC.

This chain links TRBV5-1 with TRBJ2-4, with D perhaps matching TRBD1 (5 bases). CDR3 length: 19 residues. Germline V gene data show CDR1 as SGHRS and CDR2 as YFSETQ. V was cut by 2 bases and J by 1 base, with 22 bases left in between. This CDR3 is CASSLRDSSSFLAKNIQYF. The CDR3 bases are TGCGCCAGCAGCTTAAGAGACAGTTCAAGTTTTTTGGCCAAAAACATTCAGTACTTC.

This chain uses TRBV7-6 with TRBJ1-2; weak D call: TRBD1 (5 bases). CDR1 is SGHVS and CDR2 is FNYEAQ in the germline V gene. The CDR3 covers 15 residues. V lost 5 bases and J lost 3, with 16 bases in between. Here the CDR3 reads CASSRGVGGDYGYTF. CDR3 bases: TGTGCCAGCAGCAGGGGTGTCGGGGGGGACTATGGCTACACCTTC.

This clone has just a few counts. In DNA, the CDR3 is TGTGCAAGTCGCTTAGAATCAGGGACTAACTCCTACGAGCAGTACTTC. This sequence encodes CASRLESGTNSYEQYF. The V call is TRBV12-2, the J call TRBJ2-7; the table's D call, TRBD2, was not checked against the DNA. TRBV12-2 is a listed pseudogene. The CDR3 contains 16 residues.

The chain uses TRBV13 and TRBJ1-3, with a tentative D call TRBD1 (6 bases). The CDR3 consists of 15 residues. V was pared by 7 bases and J by 5 bases, with 18 bases between. CDR1 PRHDT and CDR2 FYEKMQ come from the germline V gene (reference sequence). The CDR3 here is CASTQLVGQRNTIYF. The CDR3 region has the DNA TGTGCCAGCACCCAGCTTGTTGGACAGCGAAACACCATATATTTT.

The V and J genes are TRBV19 and TRBJ2-1; TRBD1 matches 8 bases. With V trimmed by 3 bases and J by 7 bases, 11 bases remained unmatched. This CDR3 is 16 amino acids long. Germline V gene sequence: CDR1 LNHDA, CDR2 SQIVND (reference sequence). CDR3 in amino acids: CASSMIADRGRNEQFF. CDR3 DNA sequence: TGTGCCAGTAGTATGATCGCTGACAGGGGTAGGAATGAGCAGTTCTTC.

J is TRBJ2-7 and V is TRBV4-1; the match to TRBD1 covers 10 bases. The trim removed 0 bases at V and 3 bases at J, leaving 8 bases unmatched. The CDR3 loop spans 17 amino acids. Per the germline V gene, CDR1 is MGHRA and CDR2 is YSYEKL. CDR3 residues: CASSQDLIRTGGYEQYF. Here the CDR3 DNA reads TGCGCCAGCAGCCAAGACCTAATTCGGACAGGGGGCTACGAGCAGTACTTC.

The chain couples TRBV7-8 to TRBJ2-1; 10 bases agree with TRBD1. CDR1 and CDR2 (germline): SGHVS, FQNEAQ. The CDR3 spans 12 residues. Germline trimming cut 5 bases from V and 15 bases from J; bases unmatched to any gene: 7. As DNA, the CDR3 is TGTGCCAGCAGCCTGGGACAGGGGTTTGCGTTCTTC. Protein: CASSLGQGFAFF.

The chain has TRBV11-3 and TRBJ2-1, with a possible D match to TRBD2 (6 bases). V was cut by 1 base and J by 2 bases, with 9 bases left in between. The CDR3 is 15 residues long. Germline CDR1 reads SGHNT; CDR2 reads YENEEA. CDR3 amino acids: CASSLAPSAYNEQFF. The CDR3 DNA reads TGTGCCAGCAGCTTAGCCCCTAGCGCCTACAATGAGCAGTTCTTC.

The rearrangement uses TRBV6-1 and TRBJ1-5; D is undetermined. CDR1 and CDR2 (germline): MNHNS, SASEGT. Trimming shortened V by 2 bases and J by 5 bases, and 4 bases separated the two germline ends. The CDR3 sequence is 12 residues long. The CDR3 sequence: CASSEWDQPQHF. The CDR3 DNA reads as TGTGCCAGCAGTGAATGGGATCAGCCCCAGCATTTT.

This sequence joins TRBV7-2 and TRBJ1-4; tentatively, D is TRBD1 (6 bases). Germline-derived CDR1 and CDR2 are SGHTA and FQGNSA. V dropped 5 bases and J dropped 3 bases, with 10 bases sitting between them. This CDR3 is built from 14 residues. In nucleotides, the CDR3 is TGTGCCAGCAGCCCGAGGGGGGCTAATGAAAAACTGTTTTTT. Residues: CASSPRGANEKLFF.

The J gene is TRBJ1-6, the V gene TRBV11-2, with no clear D. Trimming left V 5 bases short and J 8 bases short, with 10 bases between. Germline V CDR1 and CDR2: SGHAT, FQNNGV. This CDR3 is 13 amino acids long. The CDR3 DNA follows: TGTGCCAGCAGCCCAAAGACTTATTCACCCCTCCACTTT. This codes for CASSPKTYSPLHF.

The chain carries TRBV7-2 and TRBJ1-2, with D possibly being TRBD1 (5 bases). Trimming left V 9 bases short and J 1 base short, with 15 bases between. This CDR3 spans 14 amino acids. The germline gives CDR1 SGHTA, CDR2 FQGNSA. CDR3 loop: CASASGPYNYGYTF. CDR3 bases: TGTGCCAGTGCTTCGGGACCATATAACTATGGCTACACCTTC.

The chain has TRBV5-6 and TRBJ2-5, with D possibly being TRBD1 (5 bases). Germline CDR1 SGHDT, CDR2 YYEEEE. This CDR3 region has 14 residues. V lost 1 base, J lost 1 base, and 8 bases lay in between. The CDR3 protein is CASSLWGAQETQYF. Written as DNA, the CDR3 is TGTGCCAGCAGCTTGTGGGGCGCCCAAGAGACCCAGTACTTC.

This chain uses TRBV9 with TRBJ2-1, with D perhaps given as TRBD1 or TRBD2 (6 bases each). Trimming left V 3 bases short and J 7 bases short, with 17 bases between. Germline CDR1 is SGDLS and CDR2 is YYNGEE. This CDR3 comprises 15 residues. This CDR3 is CASSGQGRRWNEQFF. The CDR3 DNA reads as TGTGCCAGCAGCGGGCAGGGGAGGCGTTGGAATGAGCAGTTCTTC.

CDR3 amino acids: CASSIGPGEAFF. The CDR3 coding sequence is TGTGCCAGTAGTATTGGGCCAGGGGAAGCTTTCTTT. This chain joins TRBV19 and TRBJ1-1; a possible D gene is TRBD1 (5 bases). V was clipped by 3 bases and J by 8 bases, with 10 bases between them. This CDR3 is 12 amino acids long. CDR1 LNHDA and CDR2 SQIVND come from the germline V gene (reference sequence).

The J gene is TRBJ2-5, the V gene TRBV4-3; possibly TRBD2 for D (6 bases). The germline V gene has CDR1 LGHNA and CDR2 YSLEER. Trimming took 1 base from V and 5 from J, leaving 11 bases between them. The CDR3 covers 14 residues. The CDR3 loop is CASSQVTSSETQYF. CDR3 sequence (DNA): TGCGCCAGCAGCCAAGTAACTAGCTCGGAGACCCAGTACTTC.